This passage covers 29 T cell receptor beta chains from one sample sequenced in a study of blood T cells in healthy people across ages. A J-beta primer mix and a sample-barcoded 5' primer were used in a second PCR of roughly 7 to 12 cycles. TCRdb passed the 5' RACE reads through MiXCR, listing each CDR3 protein once. The sample shows roughly 720,000 distinct CDR3 sequences, about 48% of them seen only once. The sample consisted of blood. All receptors come from a man at least 80 years old in good health.

The chain employs TRBV27 and TRBJ2-4, with 7 positions matching TRBD2. Unmatched junction bases numbered 13, after V lost 5 bases and J lost 0 bases. The CDR3 sequence is 18 residues long. The germline V gene encodes CDR1 MNHEY and CDR2 SMNVEV (reference sequence). DNA of the CDR3: TGTGCCAGCAGTCCCCCGGCTAGCGGAACCCTAGCCAAAAACATTCAGTACTTC. It yields the protein CASSPPASGTLAKNIQYF.

V and J are TRBV10-3 and TRBJ2-5; 10 bases agree with TRBD1. CDR1 ENHRY and CDR2 SYGVKD come from the germline V gene. The ends lost 11 bases at V and 3 bases at J; junction bases unmatched: 3. The length of the CDR3 is 12 residues. This chain's CDR3 is CAVGQGKETQYF. The DNA of the CDR3 is TGTGCCGTGGGACAGGGGAAAGAGACCCAGTACTTC.

The chain employs TRBV29-1 and TRBJ2-1, with 7 bases identical to TRBD2. The J call may be faulty, since TRBJ2-7 better matches the DNA end. The CDR3 runs to 16 residues. Per the germline V gene, CDR1 is SQVTM and CDR2 is ANQGSEA. CDR3: CSVEREGLRYYNEQYF. The CDR3 nucleotides read TGCAGCGTTGAAAGGGAGGGTCTAAGGTACTACAATGAGCAGTACTTC.

The chain is built from TRBV29-1 and TRBJ2-5, with TRBD2 matching over 12 bases. The CDR3 spans 15 residues. V dropped 6 bases and J dropped 5; count of bases not matched to a gene: 10. Germline V gives CDR1 SQVTM, CDR2 ANQGSEA. In DNA, the CDR3 is TGCAGCGTAAGAGTAACTAGCGGGAGGATTGAGACCCAGTACTTC. Residues: CSVRVTSGRIETQYF.

In this sample, this clonotype turned up a few times. The DNA for the CDR3 is TGCAGTGCGGGAGGGGGGCTAGCGGGAGGGGAGTCTGAGCAGTACTTC. Its protein product is CSAGGGLAGGESEQYF. The genes are TRBV20-1 and TRBJ2-5, with 12 bases that match TRBD2. Germline assignment: CDR1 DFQATT and CDR2 SNEGSKA (reference sequence). The V and J ends lost 6 bases and 11 bases, in that order; junction bases with no gene match: 19. The CDR3 is made up of 16 amino acids.

The chain combines TRBV11-3 with TRBJ2-5; TRBD1 is a possible D gene (6 bases). Germline V CDR1 and CDR2: SGHNT, YENEEA. Deletions cut 5 bases from V and 2 bases from J, with 15 bases between. The CDR3 extends over 15 amino acids. CDR3 nucleotides: TGTGCCAGCAGCCCAGGACCGGGACAACAAGAGACCCAGTACTTC. Translating it yields CASSPGPGQQETQYF.

Here the CDR3 DNA reads TGTGCCTCGGCGAGCGGGCACTATGGCTACACCTTC. Its protein product is CASASGHYGYTF. The chain uses TRBV28 and TRBJ1-2; D gene uncertain. The CDR3 covers 12 residues. The germline V and J ends were trimmed by 11 bases and 3 bases, with 13 bases remaining between them. Germline CDR1 reads MDHEN; CDR2 reads SYDVKM.

This chain uses TRBV5-1 with TRBJ2-3; TRBD2 agrees at 7 bases. J was trimmed by 0 bases and V by 4 bases; bases with no gene match: 8. The germline V gene has CDR1 SGHRS and CDR2 YFSETQ. The CDR3 covers 16 residues. CDR3 amino acids: CASSAPSGGSTDTQYF. In nucleotides, the CDR3 is TGCGCCAGCAGCGCACCTAGCGGAGGGAGCACAGATACGCAGTATTTT. Looking up the rest from reference TRBV5-1 and TRBJ2-3 gives the full variable domain: KAGVTQTPRYLIKTRGQQVTLSCSPISGHRSVSWYQQTPGQGLQFLFEYFSETQRNKGNFPGRFSGRQFSNSRSEMNVSTLELGDSALYLCASSAPSGGSTDTQYFGPGTRLTVL.

In its sample, this clonotype was seen a few times. The J gene is TRBJ1-6, the V gene TRBV29-1; 8 positions agree with TRBD1. Germline CDR1 SQVTM, CDR2 ANQGSEA. This CDR3 has 15 residues. The V segment lost 7 bases and the J segment 7 bases; nucleotides outside the gene matches: 12. As DNA, the CDR3 is TGCAGCGCCGGACAGGGCCCCGCAGGAAATTCACCCCTCCACTTT. It yields the protein CSAGQGPAGNSPLHF.

The genes are TRBV2 and TRBJ2-7; no reliable D call. Germline CDR1 is SNHLY and CDR2 is FYNNEI. CDR3 length: 13 residues. V shed 3 bases and J shed 4 bases, with 10 bases lying between them. The DNA for the CDR3 is TGTGCCAGCAGTGAGGGGTTGGGGTACGAGCAGTACTTC. Translating gives CASSEGLGYEQYF.

The chain couples TRBV24-1 to TRBJ2-7; 8 bases are shared with TRBD1. The CDR3 length is 14 residues. Germline CDR1 KGHDR, CDR2 SFDVKD. With V trimmed by 7 bases and J by 5 bases, 9 bases remained unmatched. CDR3 DNA sequence: TGTGCCACCAGCGCGGTACAGGGGGGCCACGAGCAGTACTTC. It encodes CATSAVQGGHEQYF.

This chain joins TRBV7-2 and TRBJ1-6; D is perhaps TRBD1 (6 bases). CDR1 is SGHTA and CDR2 is FQGNSA in the germline V gene. The V and J ends lost 3 bases and 10 bases respectively, with 19 bases between them. The CDR3 extends over 16 amino acids. In nucleotides, the CDR3 is TGTGCCAGCAGCTTTTCGGTTACAGGGAGGAAGTCACCCCTCCACTTT. Residues: CASSFSVTGRKSPLHF.

The rearrangement joins TRBV7-2 to TRBJ2-5; D remains ambiguous. V was pared by 3 bases and J by 0 bases, with 2 bases between. CDR3 length: 12 residues. Per the germline V gene, CDR1 is SGHTA and CDR2 is FQGNSA. DNA for the CDR3: TGTGCCAGCAGCTTGCACCAAGAGACCCAGTACTTC. Its protein is CASSLHQETQYF.

The chain joins TRBV29-1 to TRBJ2-1; 16 bases are a match to TRBD2. The CDR3 length is 18 residues. CDR1 and CDR2 from the germline V gene are SQVTM and ANQGSEA. J lost 10 bases, V lost 0 bases, and 12 bases had no gene match. The CDR3 reads CSVEDRKGTSGRAQEQFF. CDR3 in DNA: TGCAGCGTTGAAGATCGGAAAGGGACTAGCGGGAGGGCCCAGGAGCAGTTCTTC.

V usage is TRBV9 and J usage is TRBJ2-1; 8 positions match TRBD2. Per the germline V gene, CDR1 is SGDLS and CDR2 is YYNGEE. The CDR3 extends over 19 amino acids. J gave up 0 bases and V 3 bases, and 14 bases lay outside the gene matches. The CDR3: CASSAGLTVRGGSYNEQFF. For the CDR3, the DNA is TGTGCCAGCAGCGCGGGACTAACGGTCCGGGGGGGCTCCTACAATGAGCAGTTCTTC.

The rearrangement joins TRBV5-6 to TRBJ2-5; TRBD2 aligns across 7 bases. The CDR3 sequence is 15 residues long. Germline V lookup: CDR1 SGHDT, CDR2 YYEEEE. V shed 0 bases, J shed 11 bases, and the junction held 13 bases outside the gene matches. The CDR3: CASSLGGRANNEQYF. The CDR3 nucleotides read TGTGCCAGCAGCTTGGGAGGGAGGGCTAACAATGAGCAGTACTTC.

The chain combines TRBV20-1 with TRBJ2-5, with 11 bases identical to TRBD1. The trim removed 4 bases at V and 2 bases at J, leaving 6 bases unmatched. CDR3 length equals 15 residues. The germline V gene has CDR1 DFQATT and CDR2 SNEGSKA (reference sequence). The CDR3 is CSANRDRGFQETQYF. In DNA, the CDR3 is TGCAGTGCTAACCGGGACAGGGGGTTTCAAGAGACCCAGTACTTC.

The J gene is TRBJ2-5, the V gene TRBV5-1; TRBD2 matches 7 bases. CDR1 is SGHRS, CDR2 YFSETQ, per germline. V lost 2 bases, J lost 11 bases, and 15 bases stayed unmatched. The CDR3 has 15 amino acids. CDR3 nucleotides: TGCGCCAGCAGCTTCGAGGGGACGGGGGGAGATGAGCAGTACTTC. This codes for CASSFEGTGGDEQYF. The full variable domain, rest sourced from reference TRBV5-1 and TRBJ2-5, is KAGVTQTPRYLIKTRGQQVTLSCSPISGHRSVSWYQQTPGQGLQFLFEYFSETQRNKGNFPGRFSGRQFSNSRSEMNVSTLELGDSALYLCASSFEGTGGDEQYFGPGTRLLVL.

The chain employs TRBV5-6 and TRBJ1-5, with D unclear. The CDR3 is made up of 15 amino acids. The ends were cut back, 4 bases at V and 4 bases at J, with 15 bases in the middle. Germline assignment: CDR1 SGHDT and CDR2 YYEEEE. The chain's CDR3 is CASSLLSATNQPQHF. For the CDR3, the DNA is TGTGCCAGCAGCCTGCTTTCCGCCACAAATCAGCCCCAGCATTTT.

This chain uses TRBV7-9 with TRBJ2-1; D gene uncertain. V was clipped by 4 bases and J by 5 bases, with 24 bases between them. CDR1 SEHNR and CDR2 FQNEAQ come from the germline V gene (reference sequence). This CDR3 is built from 18 residues. CDR3 nucleotides: TGTGCCAGCAGCTCCCCTCGCCGCGGAACCGATAAGGACAATGAGCAGTTCTTC. As protein: CASSSPRRGTDKDNEQFF.

The V call is TRBV11-1, the J call TRBJ2-7; unclear D gene. Germline loops: CDR1 SGHAT, CDR2 FQDESV (reference sequence). There are 15 residues in the CDR3. The V end lost 2 bases, the J end lost 3 bases, and 14 bases lay between the germline ends. CDR3 region: CASSLIGGQNYEQYF. The CDR3 DNA follows: TGTGCCAGCAGCTTAATAGGCGGTCAGAACTACGAGCAGTACTTC. Complete variable domain (other parts from reference TRBV11-1 and TRBJ2-7): EAEVAQSPRYKITEKSQAVAFWCDPISGHATLYWYRQILGQGPELLVQFQDESVVDDSQLPKDRFSAERLKGVDSTLKIQPAELGDSAMYLCASSLIGGQNYEQYFGPGTRLTVT.

This clonotype has only a few counts. V is TRBV29-1 and J is TRBJ2-5, with D possibly being TRBD2 (6 bases). This CDR3 is 12 amino acids long. CDR1 is SQVTM, CDR2 ANQGSEA, per germline. The ends were cut back, 3 bases at V and 5 bases at J, with 10 bases in the middle. CDR3 nucleotides: TGCAGCGTTGATTCGGGGGAGGAGACCCAGTACTTC. This encodes CSVDSGEETQYF.

The sample holds a few counts of this clonotype. The rearrangement links TRBV7-9 to TRBJ2-4; TRBD1 aligns across 8 bases. This CDR3 is 16 amino acids long. V gave up 4 bases and J gave up 13 bases; unmatched junction bases: 18. Germline V gene lookup returns CDR1 SEHNR and CDR2 FQNEAQ (reference sequence). The CDR3 DNA reads as TGTGCCAGCAGCTCCTCTCGCCAGGGGGCGAACCGGGAGCAGTACTTC. Translating it yields CASSSSRQGANREQYF.

A few counts support this clonotype. This sequence joins TRBV28 and TRBJ2-7, with 7 bases identical to TRBD2. Germline lookup yields CDR1 MDHEN and CDR2 SYDVKM. J was trimmed by 0 bases and V by 4 bases; bases with no gene match: 6. CDR3 size: 15 residues. The CDR3 loop is CASSSSGEGSYEQYF. CDR3 in DNA: TGTGCCAGCAGTTCCTCCGGGGAGGGCTCCTACGAGCAGTACTTC.

J is TRBJ2-1 and V is TRBV27; the match to TRBD1 covers 10 bases. CDR1 and CDR2 from the germline V gene are MNHEY and SMNVEV (reference sequence). The ends lost 7 bases at V and 0 bases at J; junction bases unmatched: 9. This CDR3 is built from 17 residues. The CDR3 nucleotides read TGTGCCAGCACTCCCGACAGGGGGCGGGGCTCCTACAATGAGCAGTTCTTC. Protein sequence: CASTPDRGRGSYNEQFF.

The chain carries TRBV7-6 and TRBJ2-5; TRBD1 aligns across 7 bases. The J call is doubtful: the DNA matches TRBJ2-7 better. Germline loops: CDR1 SGHVS, CDR2 FNYEAQ. The CDR3 length is 15 residues. The CDR3 nucleotides are TGTGCCAGCAGCTTTAGACGGGGACAGAACTACGAGCAGTACTTC. Translating gives CASSFRRGQNYEQYF.

The chain couples TRBV7-9 to TRBJ2-7; 9 bases are shared with TRBD2. Germline CDR1 SEHNR, CDR2 FQNEAQ (reference sequence). V lost 5 bases and J lost 5; bases outside the gene matches: 10. This CDR3 region has 15 residues. As DNA, the CDR3 is TGTGCCAGCAGCGCCAGCGGGGGGCGCGTCGACGAGCAGTACTTC. Residues: CASSASGGRVDEQYF.

The chain has TRBV7-2 and TRBJ1-1; D possibly corresponds to TRBD1 (5 bases). The germline V gene has CDR1 SGHTA and CDR2 FQGNSA. This CDR3 is 15 amino acids long. V was cut by 0 bases and J by 3 bases, with 11 bases left in between. The CDR3 sequence: CASSLARVGDTEAFF. For the CDR3, the DNA is TGTGCCAGCAGCTTAGCTCGTGTGGGGGACACTGAAGCTTTCTTT.

Concerning this clonotype: At one end, the junction sequence differs from germline, possibly due to a read error. The chain uses TRBV19 and TRBJ1-6, with D possibly matching TRBD1 (5 bases). Germline-derived CDR1 and CDR2 are LNHDA and SQIVND (reference sequence). This CDR3 has 14 amino acids. As DNA, the CDR3 is TGCGCCAGTAAAGGGGACGCAAGGAATTCACCCCTCCACTTT. Translation: CASKGDARNSPLHF. Full variable domain (missing parts from reference TRBV19 and TRBJ1-6): DGGITQSPKYLFRKEGQNVTLSCEQNLNHDAMYWYRQDPGQGLRLIYYSQIVNDFQKGDIAEGYSVSREKKESFPLTVTSAQKNPTAFYLCASKGDARNSPLHFGNGTRLTVT.